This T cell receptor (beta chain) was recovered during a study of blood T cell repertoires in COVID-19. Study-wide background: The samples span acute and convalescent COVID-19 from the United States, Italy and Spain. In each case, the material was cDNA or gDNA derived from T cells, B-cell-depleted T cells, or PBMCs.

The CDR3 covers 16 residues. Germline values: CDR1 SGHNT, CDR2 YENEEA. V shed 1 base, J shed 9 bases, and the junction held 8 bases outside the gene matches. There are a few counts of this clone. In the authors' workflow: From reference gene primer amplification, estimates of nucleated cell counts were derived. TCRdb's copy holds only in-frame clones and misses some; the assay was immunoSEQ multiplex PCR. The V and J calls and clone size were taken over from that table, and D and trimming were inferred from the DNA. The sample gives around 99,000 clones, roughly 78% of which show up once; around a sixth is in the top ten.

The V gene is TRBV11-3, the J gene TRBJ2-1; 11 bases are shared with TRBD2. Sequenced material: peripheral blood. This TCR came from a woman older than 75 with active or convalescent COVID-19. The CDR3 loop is CASSLGGTSGFIEQFF. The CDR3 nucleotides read TGTGCCAGCAGCTTAGGAGGGACTAGCGGTTTCATTGAGCAGTTCTTC.